Presented here are 18 T cell receptor beta chains from one specimen sequenced in a study of blood T cells in healthy people across ages. A second 7 to 11 cycle PCR used barcoded and J-beta primers. Each CDR3 protein is one row after TCRdb ran MiXCR on the 5' RACE reads. The data contain some 1.7 million distinct CDR3 sequences, 28% of them singletons. Sequencing was performed on blood. The receptors here all came from a woman aged 30 to 39 in good health.

The chain couples TRBV6-8 to TRBJ1-5; D is perhaps TRBD1 (5 bases). Germline loops: CDR1 MNHGY, CDR2 SAAAGT. Trimming took off 6 bases at V and 3 bases at J, with 21 bases between the two ends. There are 17 residues in the CDR3. CDR3 sequence: CASRGGTRAEINQPQHF. The CDR3 DNA sequence: TGTGCCAGCAGGGGGGGAACAAGGGCCGAAATCAATCAGCCCCAGCATTTT.

This chain uses TRBV6-5 with TRBJ2-7, with no clear D. This CDR3 contains 14 residues. V shed 2 bases and J shed 1 base, with 9 bases lying between them. CDR1 and CDR2 from the germline V gene are MNHEY and SVGAGI. Here the CDR3 reads CASSYTVGSYEQYF. The DNA of the CDR3 is TGTGCCAGCAGTTACACTGTGGGGTCCTACGAGCAGTACTTC.

The sample holds a few counts of this clonotype. The chain combines TRBV25-1 with TRBJ2-3; D not certain. The V end lost 7 bases, the J end lost 0 bases, and 14 bases lay between the germline ends. Germline assignment: CDR1 MGHDK and CDR2 SYGVNS. The CDR3 is 15 residues long. CDR3 in DNA: TGTGCCAGCATGTCCACGGGCATTAGCACAGATACGCAGTATTTT. The encoded protein is CASMSTGISTDTQYF.

This clonotype was seen at least ten times. The V gene is TRBV20-1, the J gene TRBJ2-7; D uncertain. The CDR3 consists of 12 residues. Germline V CDR1 and CDR2: DFQATT, SNEGSKA (reference sequence). V gave up 1 base and J gave up 8 bases, with 12 bases separating them. CDR3 in DNA: TGCAGTGCTAGAGCATATGCTGGACAGCAGTACTTC. It is translated as CSARAYAGQQYF.

This clonotype was found a few times. The V and J genes are TRBV4-1 and TRBJ2-3; 7 bases line up with TRBD1. The CDR3 has 17 amino acids. Germline CDR1 is MGHRA and CDR2 is YSYEKL. With V trimmed by 0 bases and J by 2 bases, 8 bases remained unmatched. The CDR3 nucleotides read TGCGCCAGCAGCCAAGATATTGAGACAGGGTACACAGATACGCAGTATTTT. Its protein is CASSQDIETGYTDTQYF.

This clonotype came up a few times. The J gene is TRBJ2-4, the V gene TRBV28, with a weak D call TRBD1 (5 bases). Between the trimmed V and J ends, which lost 4 bases and 4 bases, there was a span of 14 bases. CDR3 length: 15 amino acids. The V gene's germline CDR1 is MDHEN and CDR2 SYDVKM. CDR3 region: CASSSTGHLKNIQYF. The CDR3 nucleotides read TGTGCCAGCAGTTCAACAGGACACCTTAAAAACATTCAGTACTTC.

The chain links TRBV5-1 to TRBJ2-3; 13 bases match TRBD2. This CDR3 is built from 16 residues. V lost 4 bases to trimming and J lost 5 bases; unmatched junction nucleotides: 7. Germline V gene data show CDR1 as SGHRS and CDR2 as YFSETQ. CDR3 sequence: CASSRTSGGEVDTQYF. The CDR3 DNA sequence: TGCGCCAGCAGCCGGACTAGCGGGGGCGAGGTAGATACGCAGTATTTT.

This clonotype was seen repeatedly, ten times or more. J is TRBJ2-4 and V is TRBV9; D gene ambiguous. The ends were cut back, 4 bases at V and 8 bases at J, with 13 bases in the middle. Germline CDR1 and CDR2: SGDLS and YYNGEE. The CDR3 is made up of 13 amino acids. The CDR3 here is CASSNSGWDIQYF. In DNA form, the CDR3 reads TGTGCCAGCAGCAACTCCGGATGGGACATTCAGTACTTC.

In the case of this clonotype: A clone one base away is much larger, so this may be a read error. This chain uses TRBV27 with TRBJ2-5; D call uncertain. Trimming took off 7 bases at V and 11 bases at J, with 20 bases between the two ends. CDR1 is MNHEY, CDR2 SMNVEV, per germline (reference sequence). The CDR3 length is 13 residues. Written as DNA, the CDR3 is TGTGCCAGCACTAAGGGTGCCTACAATGAGCAGTACTTC. Translated: CASTKGAYNEQYF.

The chain has TRBV7-9 and TRBJ1-1, with D tentatively TRBD1 (5 bases). In germline, CDR1 is SEHNR, CDR2 FQNEAQ (reference sequence). The CDR3 has 15 amino acids. Trimming cost V 4 bases and J 0 bases, with 12 bases left between them. In nucleotides, the CDR3 is TGTGCCAGCAGCTCCTCGGGACGGATGAACACTGAAGCTTTCTTT. It specifies CASSSSGRMNTEAFF. The full variable domain, in which reference TRBV7-9 and TRBJ1-1 provide the parts outside the CDR3, is DTGVSQNPRHKITKRGQNVTFRCDPISEHNRLYWYRQTLGQGPEFLTYFQNEAQLEKSRLLSDRFSAERPKGSFSTLEIQRTEQGDSAMYLCASSSSGRMNTEAFFGQGTRLTVV.

The chain recombines TRBV7-2 with TRBJ2-1; tentatively, D is TRBD2 (6 bases). Germline V gene sequence: CDR1 SGHTA, CDR2 FQGNSA. Trimming shortened V by 6 bases and J by 6 bases, and 15 bases separated the two germline ends. The CDR3 is 14 residues long. CDR3 nucleotides: TGTGCCAGCAGTTCGACTAGTCAGGGCAATGAGCAGTTCTTC. This encodes CASSSTSQGNEQFF.

The chain is built from TRBV2 and TRBJ1-1; D is possibly TRBD1 (5 bases). Per germline, CDR1 SNHLY and CDR2 FYNNEI. The CDR3 extends over 15 amino acids. V lost 3 bases, J lost 1 base, and 12 bases lay in between. CDR3 sequence: CASSDRGVRNTEAFF. DNA of the CDR3: TGTGCCAGCAGTGATCGGGGGGTGAGGAACACTGAAGCTTTCTTT.

The J gene is TRBJ2-1, the V gene TRBV7-9; D is possibly TRBD2 (6 bases). Judging by the DNA end, TRBJ2-7 fits better; the J call may be wrong. Germline V lookup: CDR1 SEHNR, CDR2 FQNEAQ (reference sequence). This CDR3 has 14 residues. The CDR3 sequence: CASSLPERGYEQYF. CDR3 sequence (DNA): TGTGCCAGCAGCTTACCAGAACGGGGGTACGAGCAGTACTTC.

This clonotype was observed a handful of times. This chain links TRBV9 with TRBJ2-1, with D perhaps matching TRBD2 (6 bases). Trimming left V 4 bases short and J 7 bases short, with 18 bases between. CDR1 and CDR2 from the germline V gene are SGDLS and YYNGEE. The CDR3 has 15 residues. The CDR3 loop reads CASSPRRGNANEQFF. CDR3 coding DNA: TGTGCCAGCAGCCCTAGGAGGGGAAATGCAAATGAGCAGTTCTTC.

The V call is TRBV20-1, the J call TRBJ2-3; D is unclear. Germline CDR1 is DFQATT and CDR2 is SNEGSKA (reference sequence). V lost 5 bases and J lost 3, with 9 bases in between. The CDR3 runs 12 residues. CDR3: CSARSGTDTQYF. Here the CDR3 DNA reads TGCAGTGCTCGCTCCGGGACAGATACGCAGTATTTT.

This clonotype was counted many times. The rearrangement uses TRBV3-1 and TRBJ2-5; 10 bases map to TRBD2. CDR1 is LGHDT, CDR2 YNNKEL, per germline (reference sequence). Trimming cost V 4 bases and J 2 bases; bases outside gene matches: 7. This CDR3 is 16 amino acids long. CDR3 coding DNA: TGTGCCAGCAGCCCCGTAGGACTAGCGGCACAAGAGACCCAGTACTTC. This gives the protein CASSPVGLAAQETQYF.

V usage is TRBV19 and J usage is TRBJ2-2, with D tentatively TRBD1 (6 bases). The CDR3 totals 12 residues. V shed 8 bases and J shed 7 bases, with 11 bases lying between them. In germline, CDR1 is LNHDA, CDR2 SQIVND (reference sequence). In DNA form, the CDR3 reads TGTGCCAGTGCAGGGGCTAGCGGGGAGCTGTTTTTT. It translates to CASAGASGELFF.

The chain recombines TRBV3-1 with TRBJ2-7; D possibly corresponds to TRBD2 (5 bases). V lost 3 bases, J lost 4 bases, and 10 bases lay in between. The CDR3 consists of 13 residues. Germline V lookup: CDR1 LGHDT, CDR2 YNNKEL (reference sequence). The CDR3 reads CASSHEGPYEQYF. The CDR3 nucleotides read TGTGCCAGCAGCCACGAGGGCCCGTACGAGCAGTACTTC.